These 14 T cell receptor beta chains originate from one sample sequenced in a study of T cells after yellow fever vaccination (dated by TCRdb to the late 2010s). Libraries were prepared through 5' RACE. Sequenced using an Illumina NovaSeq 6000. TCRdb cleaned the public reads at Q25 with fastp, built clones with MiXCR and kept in-frame beta chains. Rows are combined by CDR3 protein, so each entry shows the most common genes and DNA. The sample table lists 150,000 to 200,000 distinct CDR3 sequences, 7% to 10% of them with a count of one. About 40% of the sample is held by the ten biggest clonotypes. The label giving this sample's treatment or condition can be read as: live attenuated yellow fever vaccine strain. The material sequenced was CD8+ T cells sorted from PBMCs, taken 45 days after the yellow fever booster vaccination. These receptors were obtained from a man younger than 30 who received the YFV17D yellow fever vaccine.

This clonotype was found many times. The chain recombines TRBV4-3 with TRBJ2-2; no clear D. Per germline, CDR1 LGHNA and CDR2 YSLEER. CDR3 length: 14 residues. V shed 4 bases and J shed 0 bases, with 6 bases lying between them. CDR3 loop: CASSLDPNTGELFF. DNA for the CDR3: TGCGCCAGCAGCCTGGACCCGAACACCGGGGAGCTGTTTTTT.

The chain carries TRBV5-1 and TRBJ1-3, with D perhaps TRBD1 (5 bases). The CDR3 has 18 amino acids. Trimming removed 4 bases from V and 2 bases from J, with 22 bases in between. CDR1 and CDR2 (germline): SGHRS, YFSETQ. This chain's CDR3 is CASSLGLSGGFAGNTIYF. Here the CDR3 DNA reads TGCGCCAGCAGCCTCGGGCTAAGTGGGGGATTCGCTGGAAACACCATATATTTT. Looking up the rest from reference TRBV5-1 and TRBJ1-3 gives the full variable domain: KAGVTQTPRYLIKTRGQQVTLSCSPISGHRSVSWYQQTPGQGLQFLFEYFSETQRNKGNFPGRFSGRQFSNSRSEMNVSTLELGDSALYLCASSLGLSGGFAGNTIYFGEGSWLTVV.

This clonotype came up a few times. The rearrangement uses TRBV29-1 and TRBJ2-1, with a tentative D call TRBD2 (6 bases). Trimming removed 7 bases from V and 8 bases from J, with 18 bases in between. Germline CDR1 SQVTM, CDR2 ANQGSEA. This CDR3 comprises 13 residues. The CDR3 region is CSGGPRGGDEQFF. In DNA, the CDR3 is TGCAGCGGGGGCCCCCGAGGCGGGGATGAGCAGTTCTTC.

The rearrangement links TRBV5-1 to TRBJ2-5; perhaps TRBD2 as D (5 bases). This CDR3 has 17 residues. Between the trimmed V and J ends, which lost 0 bases and 2 bases, there was a span of 17 bases. Germline V gene data show CDR1 as SGHRS and CDR2 as YFSETQ. CDR3 in DNA: TGCGCCAGCAGCTTGGAGCCGGCTAGCATTAGACAAGAGACCCAGTACTTC. Translated: CASSLEPASIRQETQYF.

This clonotype was recorded a few times. The J gene is TRBJ2-6, the V gene TRBV4-2; D not resolved. CDR3 length: 15 residues. Germline values: CDR1 LGHNA, CDR2 YNFKEQ. With 3 bases removed from V and 0 bases from J, the gap between germline ends came to 6 bases. The CDR3, as DNA: TGTGCCAGCAGCCATAGGCACTCTGGGGCCAACGTCCTGACTTTC. Amino acids: CASSHRHSGANVLTF.

This rearrangement joins TRBV29-1 to TRBJ2-7; TRBD1 agrees at 10 bases. This CDR3 contains 13 residues. V dropped 6 bases and J dropped 6; count of bases not matched to a gene: 8. Per the germline V gene, CDR1 is SQVTM and CDR2 is ANQGSEA. The CDR3 nucleotides are TGCAGCGTAGCCCCGGGACAGGGGTCCGAGCAGTACTTC. This gives the protein CSVAPGQGSEQYF.

The chain has TRBV18 and TRBJ1-1, with D unclear. The germline CDR1 and CDR2 sequences are KGHSH and LQKENI. V lost 2 bases, J lost 4 bases, and 8 bases lay in between. This CDR3 has 13 residues. CDR3 sequence: CASSPMSATEAFF. Here the CDR3 DNA reads TGTGCCAGCTCACCAATGTCAGCCACTGAAGCTTTCTTT.

The rearrangement links TRBV9 to TRBJ2-2, with 8 bases matching TRBD2. Germline-derived CDR1 and CDR2 are SGDLS and YYNGEE. This CDR3 is 15 amino acids long. The junction had 5 bases not matched to a gene; V was cut back by 5 bases and J by 2 bases. DNA of the CDR3: TGTGCCAGCAGTTCTAGCGGGTCCAACACCGGGGAGCTGTTTTTT. It encodes CASSSSGSNTGELFF.

In DNA form, the CDR3 reads TGTGCCAGCCGGACTCCAGATCCCTACGAGCAGTACTTC. The encoded protein is CASRTPDPYEQYF. J is TRBJ2-7 and V is TRBV6-5; D is perhaps TRBD2 (5 bases). Trimming shortened V by 8 bases and J by 2 bases, and 13 bases separated the two germline ends. Germline V gene data show CDR1 as MNHEY and CDR2 as SVGAGI. This CDR3 contains 13 residues.

The rearrangement joins TRBV27 to TRBJ1-5; perhaps TRBD1 as D (6 bases). Germline CDR1 reads MNHEY; CDR2 reads SMNVEV (reference sequence). CDR3 length: 14 residues. The germline V and J ends were trimmed by 5 bases and 2 bases, with 10 bases remaining between them. The DNA for the CDR3 is TGTGCCAGCAGTCTCGGGACACGCAATCAGCCCCAGCATTTT. Translating it yields CASSLGTRNQPQHF.

The chain is built from TRBV7-8 and TRBJ2-3; TRBD2 is a possible D gene (5 bases). CDR1 and CDR2 (germline): SGHVS, FQNEAQ. CDR3 length: 15 amino acids. V shed 5 bases and J shed 3 bases, with 15 bases lying between them. In DNA, the CDR3 is TGTGCCAGCAGCCCCACTAGGCTTGGGACAGATACGCAGTATTTT. This translates into CASSPTRLGTDTQYF.

The rearrangement joins TRBV19 to TRBJ1-2; perhaps TRBD1 as D (6 bases). Trimming removed 2 bases at V and 8 bases at J, with 24 bases between. CDR1 LNHDA and CDR2 SQIVND come from the germline V gene (reference sequence). The CDR3 sequence is 17 residues long. In DNA, the CDR3 is TGTGCCAGTAGTATATCTCACTGGGGGGGACATCTATCCGGCTACACCTTC. It specifies CASSISHWGGHLSGYTF.

This clonotype was detected ten times or more. The V and J genes are TRBV19 and TRBJ1-2; possibly TRBD1 for D (5 bases). The CDR3 consists of 17 residues. Trimming left V 5 bases short and J 6 bases short, with 25 bases between. Germline values: CDR1 LNHDA, CDR2 SQIVND (reference sequence). CDR3 DNA: TGTGCCAGTAGTCCGGGCGCTCGGGGGTATTTTTATGATGGCTACACCTTC. It is translated as CASSPGARGYFYDGYTF.

This chain joins TRBV29-1 and TRBJ1-1, with D perhaps TRBD1 (5 bases). This CDR3 spans 13 amino acids. The V end was cut by 4 bases, the J end by 4 bases, with 13 bases between. Germline V gene lookup returns CDR1 SQVTM and CDR2 ANQGSEA. CDR3 loop: CSVVEGLITEAFF. The CDR3 nucleotides are TGCAGCGTTGTCGAGGGGTTGATCACTGAAGCTTTCTTT.